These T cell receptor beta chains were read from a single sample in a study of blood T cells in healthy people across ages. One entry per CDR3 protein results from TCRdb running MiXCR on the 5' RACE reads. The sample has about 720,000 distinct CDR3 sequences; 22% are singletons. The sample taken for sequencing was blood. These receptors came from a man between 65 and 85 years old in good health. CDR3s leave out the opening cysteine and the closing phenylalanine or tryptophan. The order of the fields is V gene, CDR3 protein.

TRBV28	ASSSGTGGRTEAF
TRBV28	ASSLVRQNTGELF
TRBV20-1	SAPQNKIPGELF
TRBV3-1	ASSPDVGSGYNEQF
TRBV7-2	ASSLGSLPTDTQY
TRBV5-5	ASIMRPGGTGELF
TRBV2	ASRGTGGWDTQY
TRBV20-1	STQDRVSYNEQF
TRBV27	ASSSQGSWSNEQF
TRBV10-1	ASSERGVGSYEQY
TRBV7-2	ASSLSLAVTDTQY
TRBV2	ASIEGSSYNEQF
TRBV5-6	ASSGGTGQSNEKLF
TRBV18	ASSGGQGTWPQH
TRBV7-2	ASSGQGLAGGYEQF
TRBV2	ASMRGQAVNEKLF
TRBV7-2	ASSLLAGNVGADTQY
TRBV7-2	ASSWDRALDTQY
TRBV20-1	SADRSSGSTDTQY
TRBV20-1	SATRFRRNIQY
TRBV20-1	SAVNPLRGKETQY
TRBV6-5	ASSYSTGLAGAKDTQY
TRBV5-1	ASSLADNFSGNTIY
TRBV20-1	SAGGQLAQY
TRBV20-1	SASLGSNGYT
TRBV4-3	ASSQVLGLGTDTQY
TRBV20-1	SASLAGGSWGTDAQY
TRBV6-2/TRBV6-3	ASSYSSLGGEAF
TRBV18	ASSPVGPNNEQF
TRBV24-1	ATSQTSGKYNEQF
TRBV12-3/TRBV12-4	ASTTGQGLYGYT
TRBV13	ASSPNGGVSYNEQF